This T cell receptor beta chain originates from a study of cytomegalovirus exposure and HLA in healthy donors. The wider study: Most donors, roughly 84% of a few hundred genotyped, fell in the Caucasian-associated ancestry cluster. Study conclusions and caveats: In a later analysis, TCR association rates varied by HLA locus: DRB1 most, HLA-C fewest.

As concerns this clone: The antigen is not known.

With 60 Vbeta and 13 Jbeta primers, the PCR was carried out. Method: immunoSEQ multiplex PCR; TCRdb's copy keeps in-frame clones and lacks some. The sample holds 160,000 or so clones, 80% seen once. The length of the CDR3 is 13 residues. With 1 base removed from V and 10 bases from J, the gap between germline ends came to 13 bases. CDR1 is MNHNS, CDR2 SASEGT, per germline. The rearrangement joins TRBV6-1 to TRBJ1-1; D remains ambiguous. The sample comprised PBMCs. The source of this sequence is a man aged 18-30 years in good health and CMV-seropositive. CDR3 protein: CASSEGGGTGAFF. CDR3 coding DNA: TGTGCCAGCAGTGAAGGAGGCGGAACCGGAGCTTTCTTT.